The 17 T cell receptor beta chains below were found in one sample sequenced in a study of beta chain features in type 1 diabetes. Expressed TCRB transcripts got sequenced, as all isolated RNA was reverse transcribed. The protocol was immunoSEQ multiplex PCR, while the TCRdb copy is restricted to in-frame clones and leaves out a portion. Of roughly 150,000 clones in the sample, roughly 60% are singletons; the top ten hold about 0.081%. These receptors lack a known antigen. Study-wide findings and caveats: When Type 1 diabetes patients were examined, their TCRB CDR3s proved moderately but significantly shorter in all four CD4+ subsets.

Sequences were obtained from naive CD4+ T cells from blood. The receptor source for this set is a man aged 25 to 40 with type 1 diabetes.

The gene calls are TRBV30 and TRBJ1-3, with 8 positions matching TRBD1. This CDR3 is 15 amino acids long. Germline V gives CDR1 GTSNPN, CDR2 SVGIG (reference sequence). Trimming removed 2 bases from V and 5 bases from J; junction bases left unmatched: 8. The CDR3 bases are TGTGCCTGGAGTACGCAGGGGGCGCAGAGAAACACCATATATTTT. Its protein product is CAWSTQGAQRNTIYF.

V usage is TRBV25-1 and J usage is TRBJ1-6; D perhaps matches TRBD1 (5 bases). The germline CDR1 and CDR2 sequences are MGHDK and SYGVNS. V lost 6 bases and J lost 6, with 15 bases in between. The CDR3 length is 15 residues. CDR3 in amino acids: CASSTGAGGNSPLHF. In DNA form, the CDR3 reads TGTGCCAGCAGCACCGGGGCCGGGGGTAATTCACCCCTCCACTTT.

The V call is TRBV7-2, the J call TRBJ2-5; tentatively, D is TRBD2 (6 bases). CDR1 and CDR2 (germline): SGHTA, FQGNSA. CDR3 size: 15 residues. Trimming took off 5 bases at V and 4 bases at J, with 17 bases between the two ends. The CDR3 DNA follows: TGTGCCAGCAGCCCCCCATGGGGGGAGCGAGAGACCCAGTACTTC. This translates into CASSPPWGERETQYF.

The CDR3 DNA follows: TGTGCCAGCAGCTCCATCCCAAGTTCTCAGTACTTC. It encodes CASSSIPSSQYF. This chain links TRBV7-2 with TRBJ2-5; the D is unclear. Looked up from germline, CDR1 is SGHTA and CDR2 is FQGNSA. The CDR3 extends over 12 amino acids. Trimming removed 4 bases from V and 11 bases from J, with 14 bases in between.

V is TRBV7-9 and J is TRBJ2-3, with 11 bases matching TRBD2. Germline CDR1 reads SEHNR; CDR2 reads FQNEAQ (reference sequence). There are 18 residues in the CDR3. Losses at the gene ends were 2 bases for V and 1 base for J; bases not matched to a gene: 8. CDR3 nucleotide sequence: TGTGCCAGCAGCTTACTAGTAGCGGGGGGGCTTGGCACAGATACGCAGTATTTT. It translates to CASSLLVAGGLGTDTQYF.

V gene TRBV15 combines with J gene TRBJ1-6; D call uncertain. The CDR3 covers 12 residues. V lost 0 bases and J lost 13, with 7 bases in between. From germline, CDR1 is LNHNV and CDR2 YYDKDF (reference sequence). The CDR3 DNA reads as TGTGCCACCAGCAGAGAACTCGGGCCCCTCCACTTT. This translates into CATSRELGPLHF.

The rearrangement joins TRBV30 to TRBJ1-1; D is possibly TRBD1 (6 bases). Germline CDR1 GTSNPN, CDR2 SVGIG (reference sequence). The length of the CDR3 is 11 residues. The ends were cut back, 2 bases at V and 7 bases at J, with 8 bases in the middle. In DNA, the CDR3 is TGTGCCTGGAGTTTGACAGGTGAAGCTTTCTTT. It encodes CAWSLTGEAFF. Variable domain in full (rest from reference TRBV30 and TRBJ1-1): SQTIHQWPATLVQPVGSPLSLECTVEGTSNPNLYWYRQAAGRGLQLLFYSVGIGQISSEVPQNLSASRPQDRQFILSSKKLLLSDSGFYLCAWSLTGEAFFGQGTRLTVV.

V gene TRBV18 combines with J gene TRBJ1-4; D ambiguous. This CDR3 is built from 15 residues. CDR1 and CDR2 (germline): KGHSH, LQKENI. The V end was cut by 3 bases, the J end by 7 bases, with 15 bases between. The CDR3 DNA sequence: TGTGCCAGCTCACCCACGACCGATATGGCTGAAAAACTGTTTTTT. Residues: CASSPTTDMAEKLFF.

The rearrangement joins TRBV11-2 to TRBJ2-3; 11 bases fit TRBD2. CDR1 and CDR2 (germline): SGHAT, FQNNGV. The CDR3 is made up of 16 amino acids. J lost 3 bases, V lost 5 bases, and 7 bases had no gene match. The CDR3 DNA is TGTGCCAGCAGCCTAACGACTAGCGGGGTTACAGATACGCAGTATTTT. Residues: CASSLTTSGVTDTQYF. The full variable domain, in which reference TRBV11-2 and TRBJ2-3 provide the parts outside the CDR3, is EAGVAQSPRYKIIEKRQSVAFWCNPISGHATLYWYQQILGQGPKLLIQFQNNGVVDDSQLPKDRFSAERLKGVDSTLKIQPAKLEDSAVYLCASSLTTSGVTDTQYFGPGTRLTVL.

The chain uses TRBV15 and TRBJ2-7; D is possibly TRBD1 (6 bases). CDR1 and CDR2 (germline): LNHNV, YYDKDF (reference sequence). Trimming took 8 bases from V and 3 from J, leaving 14 bases between them. This CDR3 has 13 residues. As DNA, the CDR3 is TGTGCCACCTCTGGGGGCTTATTCTACGAGCAGTACTTC. Its protein product is CATSGGLFYEQYF.

This clone appeared once. The chain combines TRBV25-1 with TRBJ2-7; 8 bases line up with TRBD1. V lost 2 bases, J lost 4 bases, and 13 bases stayed unmatched. The CDR3 length is 17 residues. Germline V gene data show CDR1 as MGHDK and CDR2 as SYGVNS. CDR3 coding DNA: TGTGCCAGCAGTGAAGCTCCGGGACAGGAGAAATCTTACGAGCAGTACTTC. Translation: CASSEAPGQEKSYEQYF.

This rearrangement joins TRBV9 to TRBJ1-2; 8 bases fit TRBD1. Germline V gene data show CDR1 as SGDLS and CDR2 as YYNGEE. J was trimmed by 6 bases and V by 4 bases; bases with no gene match: 5. This CDR3 has 13 residues. The CDR3 bases are TGTGCCAGCAGCCCCCGGACAGGGCATGGCTACACCTTC. Its protein product is CASSPRTGHGYTF.

The V and J genes are TRBV18 and TRBJ2-7; the D gene is possibly TRBD1 (6 bases). Germline loops: CDR1 KGHSH, CDR2 LQKENI. The CDR3 is 14 amino acids. V shed 6 bases and J shed 0 bases, with 12 bases lying between them. The chain's CDR3 is CASSPGTHSYEQYF. Written as DNA, the CDR3 is TGTGCCAGCTCGCCCGGGACACACTCCTACGAGCAGTACTTC.

This chain joins TRBV9 and TRBJ1-2; TRBD1 matches at 8 bases. The CDR3 is 14 residues long. CDR1 is SGDLS and CDR2 is YYNGEE in the germline V gene. Trimming at V came to 4 bases and at J to 8 bases, leaving 10 bases not matched to a gene. DNA for the CDR3: TGTGCCAGCAGCCCTCGACAGGGGTCGGACGGCTACACCTTC. It translates to CASSPRQGSDGYTF.

The rearrangement uses TRBV7-9 and TRBJ2-7; possible D gene TRBD1, 6 bases. V lost 5 bases, J lost 0 bases, and 11 bases lay in between. The V gene's germline CDR1 is SEHNR and CDR2 FQNEAQ (reference sequence). This CDR3 has 14 amino acids. CDR3 sequence: CASSPRGSSYEQYF. The CDR3 nucleotides read TGTGCCAGCAGCCCCAGGGGTAGCTCCTACGAGCAGTACTTC.

The CDR3 here is CASSYHREAGETQYF. The CDR3, as DNA: TGTGCCAGCAGTTACCACCGGGAAGCAGGAGAGACCCAGTACTTC. The chain combines TRBV6-5 with TRBJ2-5, with D possibly TRBD2 on 5 matching bases. Germline V gene data show CDR1 as MNHEY and CDR2 as SVGAGI. Trimming removed 2 bases from V and 4 bases from J, with 14 bases in between. The CDR3 is made up of 15 amino acids.

The chain uses TRBV30 and TRBJ2-3, with unresolved D. Germline V gives CDR1 GTSNPN, CDR2 SVGIG (reference sequence). The CDR3 extends over 13 amino acids. V gave up 8 bases and J gave up 1 base, with 13 bases separating them. The CDR3 reads CARRPRGTDTQYF. CDR3 bases: TGTGCCCGGCGCCCTAGAGGCACAGATACGCAGTATTTT. Full variable domain (outside the CDR3, taken from reference TRBV30 and TRBJ2-3): SQTIHQWPATLVQPVGSPLSLECTVEGTSNPNLYWYRQAAGRGLQLLFYSVGIGQISSEVPQNLSASRPQDRQFILSSKKLLLSDSGFYLCARRPRGTDTQYFGPGTRLTVL.